The rows below give T cell receptor beta chains drawn from one sample of a study of beta chain features in type 1 diabetes. The data were produced by immunoSEQ multiplex PCR, yet TCRdb's version contains in-frame clones alone and is incomplete. The repertoire includes over 150,000 clones, almost 8% of them detected once, and approximately 0.5% sits in the top ten. Sequenced: central memory CD4+ T cells from blood. Receptors were obtained from a man in his late teens or twenties with type 1 diabetes. Each CDR3 is given with its conserved first and last residue. A D gene is named only where the DNA matches it firmly. Only some rows state a clone size, as once, few, many or a class for expanded clones.

CDR3nt,CDR3aa,abundance,j_gene,d_gene,v_gene
TGCGCCAGCAGGTCGGGACAGGGGGGGGTCGGCACTGAAGCTTTCTTT,CASRSGQGGVGTEAFF,few,TRBJ1-1,TRBD1,TRBV5-1
TGTGCCAGCAGCTTGCAGGCTAATGAAAAACTGTTTTTT,CASSLQANEKLFF,few,TRBJ1-4,-,TRBV5-4
TGTGCCAGCTCACCGACTCATGATTACTACGAGCAGTACTTC,CASSPTHDYYEQYF,few,TRBJ2-7,-,TRBV18
TGTGCCAGCAGCTTAACAGAGCAGTACTTC,CASSLTEQYF,-,TRBJ2-5,-,TRBV11-2
TGTGCCAGCTCACTGGACAGCTCCTACAATGAGCAGTTCTTC,CASSLDSSYNEQFF,few,TRBJ2-1,-,TRBV18
TGTGCCAGCAGTTATGGTGGAGGGAGAGGGTACGAGCAGTACTTC,CASSYGGGRGYEQYF,-,TRBJ2-7,-,TRBV6-5
TGTGCCAGCTCACCTAACCCAGCGGGGGACCTCACAGATACGCAGTATTTT,CASSPNPAGDLTDTQYF,few,TRBJ2-3,TRBD2,TRBV18
TGTGCCAGCAGCACTATAAGGGACTCCGCCTACGAGCAGTACTTC,CASSTIRDSAYEQYF,few,TRBJ2-7,-,TRBV7-9
TGTGCCAGCAGGAAAGCTACTACAGGTTCGCAGTATTTT,CASRKATTGSQYF,-,TRBJ2-3,-,TRBV28
TGTGCCAGCAGTAGGGACAGGAGCAAAGGGACCGGGGAGCTGTTTTTT,CASSRDRSKGTGELFF,few,TRBJ2-2,TRBD1,TRBV28
TGCGCCAGCAGGAGACTAGACCTCAAAGAGACCCAGTACTTC,CASRRLDLKETQYF,few,TRBJ2-5,-,TRBV5-1
TGTGCCAGCAGCCAGGCGGGACTAGCGGGAACTAACACCGGGGAGCTGTTTTTT,CASSQAGLAGTNTGELFF,-,TRBJ2-2,TRBD2,TRBV4-2
TGTGCCATCAGTGTTGGCGGGGGCTCCTACGAGCAGTACTTC,CAISVGGGSYEQYF,-,TRBJ2-7,TRBD2,TRBV10-3
TGCGCCAGCAGCTTGGGCTGGGGGCGAGACTATGGCTACACCTTC,CASSLGWGRDYGYTF,-,TRBJ1-2,-,TRBV5-1
TGTGCCAGCAGCGTAGGCCCAGGGGGGTCTGAGACCCAGTACTTC,CASSVGPGGSETQYF,few,TRBJ2-5,-,TRBV9
TGTGCCAGCAGCGTCCAAACTGGAAGAGGGGAGACCCAGTACTTC,CASSVQTGRGETQYF,-,TRBJ2-5,-,TRBV9
TGTGCCAGCAGCTTGGGCGATAGAGGCTATGGCTACACCTTC,CASSLGDRGYGYTF,few,TRBJ1-2,-,TRBV5-6
TGTGCCAGCAGCGTAGGGACAGTCCAAGAGACCCAGTACTTC,CASSVGTVQETQYF,-,TRBJ2-5,-,TRBV9
TGTGCCAGCACCCGACAGCATGAGAATGAGCAGTTCTTC,CASTRQHENEQFF,many,TRBJ2-1,-,TRBV14
TGTGCCATCAGCGCCTCTAGCGGGAGCTCCGGAGAGACCCAGTACTTC,CAISASSGSSGETQYF,-,TRBJ2-5,TRBD2,TRBV10-3
TGCGCCAGCATCCTAGACCTGAATCAGCCCCAGCATTTT,CASILDLNQPQHF,-,TRBJ1-5,-,TRBV5-1
TGTGCCAGCAGCCCCACCCGGGCGGGACAGGGGCGGGAGTACTTC,CASSPTRAGQGREYF,few,TRBJ2-7,TRBD1,TRBV11-2
TGCAGCGTTGGGGCAGCATCCTCCTACGAGCAGTACTTC,CSVGAASSYEQYF,-,TRBJ2-7,-,TRBV29-1
TGTGCCTGGGATGGGGGGGCACGAGGAAACACCATATATTTT,CAWDGGARGNTIYF,-,TRBJ1-3,-,TRBV30
TGTGCCAGCAGCCCCGAGATAGGACAGGGGAGGTTCTTC,CASSPEIGQGRFF,few,TRBJ2-1,TRBD1,TRBV6-4
TGTGCCAGCAGCATCCCGGGTCTTGGGTATACCGGGGAGCTGTTTTTT,CASSIPGLGYTGELFF,few,TRBJ2-2,-,TRBV5-6
TGTGCCAGCAGCCCCTCGAGTGAAAAACTGTTTTTT,CASSPSSEKLFF,-,TRBJ1-4,-,TRBV11-2
TGTGCCAGCAGCCAAGGCGCGGAGACAGGGGGCATTCATGGCTACACCTTC,CASSQGAETGGIHGYTF,few,TRBJ1-2,TRBD1,TRBV5-4
TGTGCCAGCAGTCAGGGGACACTCAACGAGCAGTACTTC,CASSQGTLNEQYF,many,TRBJ2-7,-,TRBV27
TGTGCCAGCAGCGCCCCGGCAGAGGGTATGGAAAAACTGTTTTTT,CASSAPAEGMEKLFF,few,TRBJ1-4,-,TRBV9
TGCGCCAGCAGCGACCGGATCGGTCAGGCCTACGAGCAGTACTTC,CASSDRIGQAYEQYF,few,TRBJ2-7,-,TRBV4-3
TGTGCCAGCAGCTTTGGGACAGGGGGAGTGGGCTACTATGGCTACACCTTC,CASSFGTGGVGYYGYTF,once,TRBJ1-2,TRBD1,TRBV7-2
TGTGCCAGCAAATCGGTAGCGGGGCCCTACGAGCAGTACTTC,CASKSVAGPYEQYF,-,TRBJ2-7,TRBD2,TRBV6-5
TGTGCCAGCTCCGAAGTGGGAGGGGTTCAGAACACTGAAGCTTTCTTT,CASSEVGGVQNTEAFF,-,TRBJ1-1,-,TRBV18
TGTGCCTGGAGTACCAGTGGAGTCGGATTCCAAGAGACCCAGTACTTC,CAWSTSGVGFQETQYF,-,TRBJ2-5,-,TRBV30
TGTGCCAGCAACGAAGGTTCGGGGGGGGGTATGGAGACCCAGTACTTC,CASNEGSGGGMETQYF,few,TRBJ2-5,TRBD2,TRBV2
TGTGCCACCAGCAGAGATCGGAGGGACGGGGAGCTGTTTTTT,CATSRDRRDGELFF,few,TRBJ2-2,-,TRBV15
TGCGCCAGCAGCTTCCGGCAGGGTTCCTACAATGAGCAGTTCTTC,CASSFRQGSYNEQFF,few,TRBJ2-1,-,TRBV5-1
TGTGCCAGCAGTTTAGCAGGGAACATACTGTTTTTT,CASSLAGNILFF,few,TRBJ1-4,-,TRBV2
TGCAGCGTGGCGACTCTCGGGACAGGGTTACTCTTC,CSVATLGTGLLF,many,TRBJ2-1,TRBD1,TRBV29-1
TGTGCCAGCAGGGCTGACAGCTACGAGCAGTACTTC,CASRADSYEQYF,-,TRBJ2-7,-,TRBV2
TGCGCCAGCAGCCCAGCCCAGGGACTAGCGGACTACAATGAGCAGTTCTTC,CASSPAQGLADYNEQFF,-,TRBJ2-1,TRBD2,TRBV4-1
TGTGCCAGCAGCATCCTTGACTGGAACTCCTACAATGAGCAGTTCTTC,CASSILDWNSYNEQFF,few,TRBJ2-1,-,TRBV7-9
TGCAGTGCGTGGGCATGGGAGACCCAGTACTTC,CSAWAWETQYF,-,TRBJ2-5,-,TRBV20-1
TGTGCCAGCAGTCCGGGACTAGCGATCGAGACCCAGTACTTC,CASSPGLAIETQYF,few,TRBJ2-5,TRBD2,TRBV7-2
TGTGCCAGCAGCACCGGACAGGGTCGAACTGAAGCTTTCTTT,CASSTGQGRTEAFF,few,TRBJ1-1,TRBD1,TRBV28